The table lists the clone carrying this T cell receptor beta chain with a count of one. Antigen specificity is unknown. Using immunoSEQ multiplex PCR, the repertoire was profiled, and TCRdb retains in-frame clones only, with some absent. This sample has about 22,000 clones; around nine tenths occur once, and the top ten carry almost 0.6%. These data originate in a study of CD4 T cell repertoires in COVID-19. At the level of the study: Other coronavirus spike proteins restimulated relabeled CFSE-low cells expanded with IL-2 for 10 days.

The CDR3 runs 12 residues. V dropped 5 bases and J dropped 6; count of bases not matched to a gene: 3. Germline assignment: CDR1 MNHEY and CDR2 SVGAGI. These memory T cells were uncultured and sequenced directly after ex vivo isolation. General study points: Suggested intraclonal diversification: top SARS-CoV-2-reactive clonotypes appeared in two or three memory subsets. Between about 6 and 28% of SARS-CoV-2 clonotypes also appeared in SARS-CoV and/or HKU1 spike cultures.

This clonotype originated in a human donor who had COVID-19. This sequence joins TRBV6-5 and TRBJ1-1; TRBD1 matches at 7 bases. This sample comprised central memory CD4+ T cells from blood, obtained before the COVID-19 pandemic. The CDR3 DNA reads TGTGCCAGCAGTGGGACAGCCGCTGAAGCTTTCTTT. This translates into CASSGTAAEAFF.